These T cell receptor beta chains were read from a single sample in a study of blood T cell repertoires in COVID-19. Produced via immunoSEQ multiplex PCR; TCRdb's table is partial and in-frame only. The table lists tens of thousands of clones, around 80% of them singletons. Material: peripheral blood. The receptors were gathered from a man aged 50 or older with acute or convalescent COVID-19. The CDR3 runs from the conserved cysteine through the conserved F or W. Fields, in order: J gene, V gene, D gene, clone size, CDR3 protein, CDR3 DNA. The D gene is left open where the match is weak. Clone size is given for some rows only: seen once, a few or many times, or a class if the clone is expanded.

>TRBJ2-1|TRBV7-8|TRBD1|once
CASSSPGGTLYYAQFF
TGTGCCAGCAGCTCCCCAGGGGGCACCCTTTACTATGCGCAGTTCTTC
>TRBJ1-4|TRBV15|TRBD1|.
CATTRDRGTEKLFF
TGTGCCACCACCCGGGACAGGGGTACTGAAAAACTGTTTTTT
>TRBJ1-6|TRBV10-3|TRBD1|.
CAISETGQGNSPLHF
TGTGCCATCAGTGAGACCGGACAGGGTAATTCACCCCTCCACTTT
>TRBJ1-4|TRBV11-2|TRBD1|.
CASSETGANEKLFF
TGTGCCAGCAGCGAGACAGGGGCTAATGAAAAACTGTTTTTT
>TRBJ1-3|TRBV11-2|.|few
CASSFGTYGNTIYF
TGTGCCAGCAGCTTCGGGACTTATGGAAACACCATATATTTT
>TRBJ2-3|TRBV27|TRBD2|once
CASSFLASGSTDTQYF
TGTGCCAGCAGTTTTCTCGCTAGCGGGAGTACAGATACGCAGTATTTT
>TRBJ1-3|TRBV5-6|TRBD1|once
CASSFAVVAGGSSGNTIYF
TGTGCCAGCAGCTTTGCGGTGGTAGCAGGGGGAAGCTCTGGAAACACCATATATTTT
>TRBJ1-3|TRBV9|.|.
CASSVGQSGNTIYF
TGTGCCAGCAGCGTAGGGCAATCTGGAAACACCATATATTTT
>TRBJ1-2|TRBV2|.|.
CASSPGTNYGYTF
TGTGCCAGCAGTCCCGGGACTAACTATGGCTACACCTTC
>TRBJ2-7|TRBV5-1|TRBD1|.
CASSLSGTGGYEQYF
TGCGCCAGCAGCCTTTCCGGGACAGGGGGCTACGAGCAGTACTTC
>TRBJ1-6|TRBV9|.|few
CASSVGVGGPPLHF
TGTGCCAGCAGCGTAGGAGTGGGGGGGCCACCCCTCCACTTT
>TRBJ1-5|TRBV19|.|.
CASGRQPQHF
TGTGCCAGTGGGCGTCAGCCCCAGCATTTT
>TRBJ2-1|TRBV4-3|TRBD1|few
CASSQGQGYNEQFF
TGCGCCAGCAGCCAAGGACAGGGTTACAATGAGCAGTTCTTC
>TRBJ2-5|TRBV7-2|TRBD1|once
CASSRDRGETQYF
TGTGCCAGCAGCAGGGACAGGGGAGAGACCCAGTACTTC